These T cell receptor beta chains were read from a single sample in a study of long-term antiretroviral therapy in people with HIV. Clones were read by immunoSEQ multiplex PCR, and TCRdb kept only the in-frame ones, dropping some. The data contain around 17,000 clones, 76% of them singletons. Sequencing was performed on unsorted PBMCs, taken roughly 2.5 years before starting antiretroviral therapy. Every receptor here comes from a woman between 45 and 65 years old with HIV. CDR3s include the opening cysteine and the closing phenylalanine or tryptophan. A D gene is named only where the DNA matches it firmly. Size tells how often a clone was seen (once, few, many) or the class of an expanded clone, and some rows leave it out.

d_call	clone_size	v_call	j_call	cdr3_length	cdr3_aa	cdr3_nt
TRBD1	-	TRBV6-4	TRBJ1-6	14	CASSATGSGSPLHF	TGTGCCAGCAGCGCGACAGGGAGCGGTTCACCCCTCCACTTT
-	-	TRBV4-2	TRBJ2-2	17	CASSQDSGGRDTGELFF	TGTGCCAGCAGCCAAGATTCCGGGGGCCGGGACACCGGGGAGCTGTTTTTT
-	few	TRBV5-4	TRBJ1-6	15	CASSQDGSYNSPLHF	TGTGCCAGCAGCCAAGACGGCTCCTATAATTCACCCCTCCACTTT
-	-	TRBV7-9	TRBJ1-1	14	CASSLAQKNTEAFF	TGTGCCAGCAGCTTAGCTCAAAAGAACACTGAAGCTTTCTTT
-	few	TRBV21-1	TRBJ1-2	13	CASSKARGDGYTF	TGTGCCAGCAGCAAAGCACGGGGAGATGGCTACACCTTC
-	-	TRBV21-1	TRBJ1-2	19	CASSNLKEDGGPRSYGYTF	TGTGCCAGCAGCAACCTTAAAGAGGACGGTGGACCCCGAAGTTATGGCTACACCTTC
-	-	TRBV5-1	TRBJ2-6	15	CASSLGNSGANVLTF	TGCGCCAGCAGCTTGGGAAACTCTGGGGCCAACGTCCTGACTTTC
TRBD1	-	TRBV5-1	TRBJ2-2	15	CASSTLGGAPGELFF	TGCGCCAGCAGCACCCTAGGGGGCGCCCCCGGGGAGCTGTTTTTT
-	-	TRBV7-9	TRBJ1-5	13	CASSLSSNQPQHF	TGTGCCAGCAGCTTAAGCAGCAATCAGCCCCAGCATTTT
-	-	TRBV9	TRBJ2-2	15	CASSVGGGRTGELFF	TGTGCCAGCAGCGTAGGTGGGGGGCGCACCGGGGAGCTGTTTTTT
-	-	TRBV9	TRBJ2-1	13	CASSVVPNNEQFF	TGTGCCAGCAGCGTAGTACCAAACAATGAGCAGTTCTTC
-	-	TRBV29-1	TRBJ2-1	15	CSAPAGPSSYNEQFF	TGCAGCGCACCCGCTGGCCCGAGCTCCTACAATGAGCAGTTCTTC
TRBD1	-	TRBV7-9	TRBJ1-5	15	CASSLSGTGNQPQHF	TGTGCCAGCAGTTTATCCGGGACAGGTAATCAGCCCCAGCATTTT
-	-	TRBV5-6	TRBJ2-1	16	CASSLDGESSYNEQFF	TGTGCCAGCAGCTTAGACGGTGAATCCTCCTACAATGAGCAGTTCTTC
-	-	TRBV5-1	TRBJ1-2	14	CASSLEDPRKGYTF	TGCGCCAGCAGCTTGGAGGACCCTCGGAAGGGCTACACCTTC